The present entry profiles one T cell receptor beta chain with its context. The antigen remains unidentified. The record originates from a study of cytomegalovirus exposure and HLA in healthy donors. Study-level findings and limits: It emerged from a later analysis that several of the most significant clusters appeared to be linked to common viral pathogens.

J lost 4 bases, V lost 0 bases, and 12 bases had no gene match. Germline V gives CDR1 MGHRA, CDR2 YSYEKL. CDR3 length: 18 residues. PCR primers comprised 60 Vbeta and 13 Jbeta primers. This table comes from immunoSEQ multiplex PCR, and its TCRdb copy is limited to in-frame clones, with some not included. The table lists 89,000 or so clones, about 81% of them singletons, with 4% to 5% in the top ten. The sequence came from a man aged 55-75 years in good health and CMV-seronegative. The chain combines TRBV4-1 with TRBJ2-1, with 7 bases lining up with TRBD2. Input material: PBMCs. The CDR3 DNA is TGCGCCAGCAGCCAAGATAGGAGTCGGGGGGATGGGTACAATGAGCAGTTCTTC. Translation gives CASSQDRSRGDGYNEQFF.